What follows describes a single TCR beta chain. Its antigen remains unidentified. The input lacks base qualities; no much larger clone sits a single base away. From its cysteine to its phenylalanine, the CDR3 spans 12 amino acids. The entry retains the CDR3 DNA only, 36 bases that are in frame from base 1. The V end loses 7 bases and the J end loses 4 bases, and a stretch of 8 bases separates them. CDR1 LNHDA and CDR2 SQIVND are derived from the germline V gene (reference sequence). The sequencer was an Illumina HiSeq 2500. Quantitative 5'-RACE with molecular barcodes was used to prepare TCR beta libraries. Per the original workflow: To identify disease-linked TCR variants, a new computational method was used, one built on a probabilistic model of VDJ rearrangement. TCRdb handled the public reads itself, with Q25 trimming in fastp and clone calling in MiXCR, and kept productive beta chains. Each entry is one CDR3 protein sequence, shown with its most common DNA and genes. The V and J calls were determined by TCRdb, not by the authors. Counted in this sample were around 440,000 distinct CDR3 sequences; roughly a sixth of them appeared once. The ten largest clonotypes hold 0.85% to 1.3% of the sample.

This entry is derived from a study of CD8 T cells in ankylosing spondylitis (dated by TCRdb to about 2017). Concerning the study at large: The study set out to find disease-linked TCR variants by profiling T cell receptor beta repertoires in ankylosing spondylitis patients and healthy donors. In total, the full study cohort was made up of roughly 110 healthy donors and approximately 24 ankylosing spondylitis patients. Peripheral blood was sampled, and synovial fluid was also collected from ankylosing spondylitis patients. What the research found in general, with its limitations: In peripheral blood, the disease-linked clones were found at relatively low frequencies and had a CD8+ phenotype. Some of the motif variants had been reported before in the synovial fluid and blood of reactive arthritis patients, a finding that suggests common disease-initiation mechanisms. According to the report, matched synovial fluid samples from ankylosing spondylitis patients were significantly enriched for the disease-linked clones. Blood from ankylosing spondylitis patients appeared to be characterized by a TCR beta motif made up of about 8 highly homologous amino acid variants.

The rearrangement combines TRBV19 with TRBJ2-1; matching of 5 bases hints at TRBD1 as the D gene. This TCR came from a male donor with ankylosing spondylitis. The sequencing input was blood, either unsorted or a sorted T cell fraction (not recorded which). The CDR3: CASNDRYNEQFF. The base sequence is TGTGCCAGTAATGACAGATACAATGAGCAGTTCTTC.